This T cell receptor (beta chain) comes out of a study of cytomegalovirus exposure and HLA in healthy donors. Regarding this clone: Antigen unknown.

Primers included in the PCR were 60 Vbeta and 13 Jbeta primers. Profiled with immunoSEQ multiplex PCR; TCRdb holds only in-frame clones, not every one. The sample holds under 200,000 clones; roughly nine tenths are singletons and the top ten take 0.7% to 1%. The CDR3 length is 15 residues. V lost 5 bases, J lost 0 bases, and 12 bases lay in between. From germline, CDR1 is SEHNR and CDR2 FQNEAQ (reference sequence). Overall study results and limits: Data from an earlier analysis indicated that most TCR beta V segments were productive either about 87% or about 30% of the time. There were reportedly fewer N-insertions in an Asian-associated ancestry cluster than the roughly 680-donor mean, in a later analysis. In a later analysis, the majority of CMV-associated beta chains seemingly showed HLA restriction. Presence/absence analyses rested on an assumption that sequencing depth was roughly uniform across donors.

Sequences were obtained from PBMCs. The rearrangement joins TRBV7-9 to TRBJ2-3, with D possibly TRBD2 on 5 matching bases. The source is a woman in her 30s in good health and CMV-seronegative. CDR3 bases: TGTGCCAGCAGCCTCCGAGGAGGCAGCACAGATACGCAGTATTTT. Translated, it gives CASSLRGGSTDTQYF.